This T cell receptor beta chain was recorded in a study of T cell responses to AZD1222 COVID-19 vaccine. Assay used: immunoSEQ multiplex PCR; TCRdb lists only in-frame clones, some missing. The profile covers roughly 180,000 clones, with roughly nine tenths appearing a single time and 6.5% to 7% taken by the ten largest. This clone has only one observation. Its target is unknown. Germline lookup yields CDR1 LNHDA and CDR2 SQIVND (reference sequence). Deletions cut 3 bases from V and 0 bases from J, with 2 bases between. CDR3 length: 13 amino acids. Study-wide results and limits: The repertoires were collected only after the peak T cell response. Two AZD1222 doses significantly raised spike-specific TCR breadth and depth over controls. Nearly half of spike-specific TCRs reportedly target unmutated variant regions.

Sequenced here: peripheral blood, sampled on day 0 of AZD1222 vaccination. V is TRBV19 and J is TRBJ2-2; no reliable D call. This receptor was identified in an adult in good health. The CDR3 coding sequence is TGTGCCAGTAGTATGACGAACACCGGGGAGCTGTTTTTT. Its protein product is CASSMTNTGELFF.